Listed here is a single T cell receptor (beta chain). The entry originates in a study of T cell responses to AZD1222 COVID-19 vaccine. The CDR3 has 16 residues. The germline V and J ends were trimmed by 1 base and 1 base, with 14 bases remaining between them. Germline V gene lookup returns CDR1 SGDLS and CDR2 YYNGEE. Libraries were prepared by immunoSEQ multiplex PCR; TCRdb keeps only in-frame clonotypes and omits some of them. The sample comprises tens of thousands of clones, 85% of which are singletons, and around a fifth rests with the top ten. The material sequenced was peripheral blood, taken on day 0 of AZD1222 vaccination. The clonotype originates from an adult in good health. This sequence joins TRBV9 and TRBJ2-5; D gene ambiguous. The CDR3 DNA follows: TGTGCCAGCAGCGTAATTCCTGACCCGATCCAAGAGACCCAGTACTTC. This encodes CASSVIPDPIQETQYF.